The source of this TCR beta chain is a study of T cells in Graves' hyperthyroidism and ophthalmopathy. Study-wide results and caveats: The model identified upcoming ophthalmopathy a median about 7.1 months ahead of onset. Most clonotypes that expanded in the thyroid above 0.001 also showed up in blood.

The CDR3 spans 14 residues. The V segment lost 3 bases and the J segment 6 bases; nucleotides outside the gene matches: 4. Germline V gene sequence: CDR1 KGHDR, CDR2 SFDVKD. There were TCR beta CDR3 regions amplified from RNA transcripts. RT-PCR in the first round (using the HTBI primer set) targeted the TCR CDR3. In TCRdb, the multiplex PCR reads were re-called with MiXCR into one record per CDR3 protein. Among roughly 710,000 distinct CDR3 sequences listed, 30% to 40% were seen once. Of note for this clonotype: What it recognizes is unknown.

Diagnoses were established using clinical symptoms, serum thyroxine and TRAb, thyroid ultrasound and orbital computed tomography. Input material: blood. The receptor's source is a woman between 40 and 50 years old with Graves' hyperthyroidism. The V gene is TRBV24-1, the J gene TRBJ1-2, with 9 nucleotides matching TRBD1. The CDR3 sequence is CATSDEGQGNGYTF. In DNA, the CDR3 is TGTGCCACCAGTGATGAGGGACAGGGTAATGGCTACACCTTC.